The present T cell receptor beta chain was sequenced within a study of identical twins. Study-wide results and limits: Conclusions relied on cross-sectional statistical analysis, not following the same donors. While abundant cord blood beta clonotypes carried fewer insertions, memory repertoires showed no such pattern.

This CDR3 is built from 17 residues. Trimming removed 2 bases at V and 2 bases at J, with 16 bases between. The germline V gene encodes CDR1 KGHDR and CDR2 SFDVKD. After template switching added a universal primer site, the resulting cDNA carried unique molecular identifiers. TCRdb reanalysed the 5' RACE reads using MiXCR and keeps one entry per CDR3 protein. The sample contains 700,000 to 950,000 distinct CDR3 sequences, 12% of which appear only once. This clonotype has just a few counts. Its antigen is still unknown. These data are also associated with another study on yellow fever vaccine responses in identical twins.

This clonotype was obtained from a young woman in good health. Source material: PBMCs. This sequence joins TRBV24-1 and TRBJ2-3, with D hard to call. CDR3 loop: CATSDSTAFSHTDTQYF. The DNA of the CDR3 is TGTGCCACCAGTGATTCAACAGCTTTTTCTCACACAGATACGCAGTATTTT.